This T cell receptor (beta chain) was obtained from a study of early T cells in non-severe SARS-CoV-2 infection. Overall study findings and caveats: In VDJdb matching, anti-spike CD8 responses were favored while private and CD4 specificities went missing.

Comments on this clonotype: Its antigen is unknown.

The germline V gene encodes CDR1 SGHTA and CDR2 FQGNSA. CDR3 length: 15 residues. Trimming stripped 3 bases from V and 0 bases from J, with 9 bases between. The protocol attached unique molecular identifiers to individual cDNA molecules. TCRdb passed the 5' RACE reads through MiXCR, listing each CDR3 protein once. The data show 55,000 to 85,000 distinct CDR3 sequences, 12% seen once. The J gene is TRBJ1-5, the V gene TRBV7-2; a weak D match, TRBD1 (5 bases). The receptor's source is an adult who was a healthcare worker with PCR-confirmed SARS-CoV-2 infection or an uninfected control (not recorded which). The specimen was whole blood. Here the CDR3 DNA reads TGTGCCAGCAGCTTTGGACACGGTAGCAATCAGCCCCAGCATTTT. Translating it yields CASSFGHGSNQPQHF.